This T cell receptor beta chain emerged from a study of blood T cell repertoires in COVID-19. The repertoire was sequenced with immunoSEQ multiplex PCR; TCRdb's copy has only in-frame clones and lacks some. The data contain more than 95,000 clones, around 81% of them singletons. The source material was peripheral blood. This TCR was sampled from a man aged 55 to 70 with acute or convalescent COVID-19.

The CDR3 nucleotides read TGTGCCAGCAGTACTAGCGGGGGGGCGAGGGAGACCCAGTACTTC. Translating it yields CASSTSGGARETQYF. The chain employs TRBV6-5 and TRBJ2-5, with 13 bases that match TRBD2. The CDR3 consists of 15 residues. CDR1 and CDR2 (germline): MNHEY, SVGAGI. The trim removed 5 bases at V and 5 bases at J, leaving 5 bases unmatched.